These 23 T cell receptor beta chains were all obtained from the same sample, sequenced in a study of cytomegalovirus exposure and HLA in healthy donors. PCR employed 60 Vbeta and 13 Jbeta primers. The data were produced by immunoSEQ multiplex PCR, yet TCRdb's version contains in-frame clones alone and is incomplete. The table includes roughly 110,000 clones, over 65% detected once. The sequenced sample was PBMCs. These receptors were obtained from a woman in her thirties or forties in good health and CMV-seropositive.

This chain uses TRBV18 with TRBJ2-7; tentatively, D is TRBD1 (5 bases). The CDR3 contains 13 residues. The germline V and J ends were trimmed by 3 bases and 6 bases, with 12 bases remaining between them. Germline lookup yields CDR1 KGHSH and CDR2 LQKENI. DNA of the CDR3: TGTGCCAGCTCACCTGCTCAGGGCTTCGAGCAGTACTTC. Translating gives CASSPAQGFEQYF.

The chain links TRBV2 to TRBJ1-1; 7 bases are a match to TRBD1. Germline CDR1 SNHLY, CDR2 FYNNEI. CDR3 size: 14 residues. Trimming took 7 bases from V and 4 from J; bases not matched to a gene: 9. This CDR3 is CASTLNRGGTEAFF. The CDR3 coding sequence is TGTGCCAGCACTTTAAACAGGGGTGGCACTGAAGCTTTCTTT.

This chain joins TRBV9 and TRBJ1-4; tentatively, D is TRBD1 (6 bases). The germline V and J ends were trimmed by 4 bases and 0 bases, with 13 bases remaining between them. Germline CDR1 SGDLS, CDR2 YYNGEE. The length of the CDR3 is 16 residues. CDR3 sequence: CASSPRTEATNEKLFF. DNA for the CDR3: TGTGCCAGCAGCCCTCGGACAGAAGCAACTAATGAAAAACTGTTTTTT.

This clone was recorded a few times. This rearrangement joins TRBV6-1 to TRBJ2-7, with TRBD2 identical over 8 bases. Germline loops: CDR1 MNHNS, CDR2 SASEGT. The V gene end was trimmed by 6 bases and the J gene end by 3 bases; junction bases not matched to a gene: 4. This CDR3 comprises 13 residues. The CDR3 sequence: CASRTSANYEQYF. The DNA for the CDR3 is TGTGCCAGCAGGACTAGCGCGAACTACGAGCAGTACTTC.

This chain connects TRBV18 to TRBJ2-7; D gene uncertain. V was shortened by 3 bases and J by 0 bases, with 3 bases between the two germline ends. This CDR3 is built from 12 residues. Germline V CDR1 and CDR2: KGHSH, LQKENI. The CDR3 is CASSPYSYEQYF. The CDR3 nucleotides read TGTGCCAGCTCACCGTACTCCTACGAGCAGTACTTC.

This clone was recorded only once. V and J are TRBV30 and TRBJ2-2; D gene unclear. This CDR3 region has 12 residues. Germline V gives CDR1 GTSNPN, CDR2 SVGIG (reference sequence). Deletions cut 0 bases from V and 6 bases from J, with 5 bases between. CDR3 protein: CAWSVIAGELFF. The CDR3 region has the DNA TGTGCCTGGAGTGTAATAGCCGGGGAGCTGTTTTTT.

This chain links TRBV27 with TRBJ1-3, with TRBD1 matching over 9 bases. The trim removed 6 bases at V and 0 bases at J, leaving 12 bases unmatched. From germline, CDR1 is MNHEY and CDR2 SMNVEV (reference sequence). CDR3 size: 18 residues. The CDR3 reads CASRSRRTGANSGNTIYF. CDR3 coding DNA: TGTGCCAGCAGATCACGAAGGACAGGGGCTAACTCTGGAAACACCATATATTTT.

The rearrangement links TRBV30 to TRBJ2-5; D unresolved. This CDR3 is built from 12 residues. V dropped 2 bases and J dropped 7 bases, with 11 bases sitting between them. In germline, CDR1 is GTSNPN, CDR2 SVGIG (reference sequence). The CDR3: CAWSLASATQYF. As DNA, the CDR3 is TGTGCCTGGAGTTTGGCCTCCGCGACCCAGTACTTC.

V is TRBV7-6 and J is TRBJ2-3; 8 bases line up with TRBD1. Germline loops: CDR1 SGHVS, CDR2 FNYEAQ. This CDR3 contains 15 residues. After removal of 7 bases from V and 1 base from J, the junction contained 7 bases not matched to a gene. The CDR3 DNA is TGTGCCAGCAAAGATGACAGGGGCGGCACAGATACGCAGTATTTT. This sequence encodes CASKDDRGGTDTQYF.

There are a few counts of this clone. The CDR3: CASSAGTGTTDTQYF. The CDR3 nucleotides read TGTGCCAGCAGCGCCGGGACAGGCACCACAGATACGCAGTATTTT. The chain is built from TRBV9 and TRBJ2-3, with TRBD1 matching 8 bases. The germline CDR1 and CDR2 sequences are SGDLS and YYNGEE. After removal of 3 bases from V and 2 bases from J, the junction contained 5 bases not matched to a gene. The CDR3 has 15 amino acids.

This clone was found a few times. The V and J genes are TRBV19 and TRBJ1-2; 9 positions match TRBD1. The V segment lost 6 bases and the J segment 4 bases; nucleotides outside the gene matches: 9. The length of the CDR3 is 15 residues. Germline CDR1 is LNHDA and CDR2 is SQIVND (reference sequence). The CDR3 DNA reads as TGTGCCAGTAGCCTGGGACAGGGAAATATCTATGGCTACACCTTC. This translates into CASSLGQGNIYGYTF.

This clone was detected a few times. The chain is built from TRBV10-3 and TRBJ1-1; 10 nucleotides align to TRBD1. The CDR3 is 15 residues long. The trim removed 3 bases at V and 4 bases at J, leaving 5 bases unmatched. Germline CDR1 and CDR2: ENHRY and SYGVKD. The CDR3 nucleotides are TGTGCCATCAGTGAAAGGGACAGGGGAAGCACTGAAGCTTTCTTT. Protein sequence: CAISERDRGSTEAFF.

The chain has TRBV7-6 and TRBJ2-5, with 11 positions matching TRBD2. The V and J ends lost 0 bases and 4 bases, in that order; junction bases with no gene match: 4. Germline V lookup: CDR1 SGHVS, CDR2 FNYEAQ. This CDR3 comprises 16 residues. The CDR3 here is CASSLAPLAGGETQYF. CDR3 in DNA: TGTGCCAGCAGCTTAGCCCCCCTAGCGGGAGGAGAGACCCAGTACTTC.

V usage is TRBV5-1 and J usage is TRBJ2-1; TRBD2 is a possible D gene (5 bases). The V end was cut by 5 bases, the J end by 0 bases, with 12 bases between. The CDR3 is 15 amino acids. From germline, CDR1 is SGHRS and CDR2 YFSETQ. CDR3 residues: CASRDGLSSYNEQFF. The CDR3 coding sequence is TGCGCCAGCAGGGACGGACTGAGCTCCTACAATGAGCAGTTCTTC.

The CDR3 DNA sequence: TGTGCCAGCAGTTTATTGTATTCGGGACTAGCGGGAGCGAACACCGGGGAGCTGTTTTTT. This codes for CASSLLYSGLAGANTGELFF. This rearrangement joins TRBV27 to TRBJ2-2; 14 bases match TRBD2. Germline trimming cut 1 base from V and 0 bases from J; bases unmatched to any gene: 7. This CDR3 has 20 residues. Germline lookup yields CDR1 MNHEY and CDR2 SMNVEV (reference sequence).

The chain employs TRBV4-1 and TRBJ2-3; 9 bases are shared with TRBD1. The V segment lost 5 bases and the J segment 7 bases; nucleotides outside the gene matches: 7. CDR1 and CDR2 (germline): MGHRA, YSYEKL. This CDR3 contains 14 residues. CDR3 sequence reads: CASSNLTGGNTQYF. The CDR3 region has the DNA TGCGCCAGCAGCAACCTGACAGGGGGTAATACGCAGTATTTT.

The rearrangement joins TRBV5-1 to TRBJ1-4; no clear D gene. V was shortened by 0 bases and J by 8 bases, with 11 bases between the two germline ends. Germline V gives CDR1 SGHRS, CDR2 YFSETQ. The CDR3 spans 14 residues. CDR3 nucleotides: TGCGCCAGCAGCTTGGTGGAGGGAGTGGAAAAACTGTTTTTT. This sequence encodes CASSLVEGVEKLFF.

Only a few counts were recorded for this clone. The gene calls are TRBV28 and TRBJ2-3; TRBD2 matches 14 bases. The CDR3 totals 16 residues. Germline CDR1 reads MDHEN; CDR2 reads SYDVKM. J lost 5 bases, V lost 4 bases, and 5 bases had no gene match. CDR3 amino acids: CASSSSTSGRVDTQYF. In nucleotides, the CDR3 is TGTGCCAGCAGTTCATCGACTAGCGGGAGGGTAGATACGCAGTATTTT. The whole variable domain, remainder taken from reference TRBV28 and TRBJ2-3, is DVKVTQSSRYLVKRTGEKVFLECVQDMDHENMFWYRQDPGLGLRLIYFSYDVKMKEKGDIPEGYSVSREKKERFSLILESASTNQTSMYLCASSSSTSGRVDTQYFGPGTRLTVL.

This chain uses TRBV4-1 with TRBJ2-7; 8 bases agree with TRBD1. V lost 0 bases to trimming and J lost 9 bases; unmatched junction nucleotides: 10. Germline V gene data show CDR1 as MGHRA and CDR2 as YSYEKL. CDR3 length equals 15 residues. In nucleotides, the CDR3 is TGCGCCAGCAGCCAAGATCTCACAGGGGGGCTCCCGCAGTACTTC. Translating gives CASSQDLTGGLPQYF.

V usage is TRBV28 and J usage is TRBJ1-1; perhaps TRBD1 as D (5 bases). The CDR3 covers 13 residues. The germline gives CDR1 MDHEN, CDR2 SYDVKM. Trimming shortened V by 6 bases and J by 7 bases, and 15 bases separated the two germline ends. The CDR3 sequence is CASSIMGGLEAFF. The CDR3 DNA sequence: TGTGCCAGCAGCATAATGGGGGGTCTTGAAGCTTTCTTT.

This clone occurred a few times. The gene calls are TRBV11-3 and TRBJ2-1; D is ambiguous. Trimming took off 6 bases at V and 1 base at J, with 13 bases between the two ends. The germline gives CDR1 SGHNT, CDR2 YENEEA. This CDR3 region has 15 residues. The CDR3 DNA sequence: TGTGCCAGCAGTTACGCGGCTACTTCCTACAATGAGCAGTTCTTC. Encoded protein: CASSYAATSYNEQFF.

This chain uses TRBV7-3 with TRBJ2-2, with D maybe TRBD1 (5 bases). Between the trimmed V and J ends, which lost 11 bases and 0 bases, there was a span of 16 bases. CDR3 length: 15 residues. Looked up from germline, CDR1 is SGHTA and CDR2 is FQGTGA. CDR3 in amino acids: CASRRDRTNTGELFF. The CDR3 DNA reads TGTGCCTCTAGGCGTGACAGAACGAACACCGGGGAGCTGTTTTTT.

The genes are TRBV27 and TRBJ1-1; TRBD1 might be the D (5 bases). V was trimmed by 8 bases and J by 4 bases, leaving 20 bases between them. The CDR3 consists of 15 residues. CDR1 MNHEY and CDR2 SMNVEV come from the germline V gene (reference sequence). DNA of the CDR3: TGTGCCAGCTATTCTGCGGGACCTCCTGGCACTGAAGCTTTCTTT. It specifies CASYSAGPPGTEAFF.